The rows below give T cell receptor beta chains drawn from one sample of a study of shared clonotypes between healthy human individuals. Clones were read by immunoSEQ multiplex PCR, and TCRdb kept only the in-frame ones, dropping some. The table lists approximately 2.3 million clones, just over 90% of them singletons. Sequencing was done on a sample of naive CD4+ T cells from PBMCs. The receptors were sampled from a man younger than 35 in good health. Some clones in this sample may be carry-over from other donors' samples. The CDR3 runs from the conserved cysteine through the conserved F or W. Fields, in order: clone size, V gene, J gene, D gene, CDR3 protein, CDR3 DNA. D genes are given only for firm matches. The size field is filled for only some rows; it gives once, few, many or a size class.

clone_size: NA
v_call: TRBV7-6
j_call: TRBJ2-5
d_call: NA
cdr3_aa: CASSSLRVSGETQYF
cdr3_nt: TGTGCCAGCAGCTCCTTGAGAGTGTCCGGGGAGACCCAGTACTTC

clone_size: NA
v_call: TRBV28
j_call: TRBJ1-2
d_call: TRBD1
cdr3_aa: CASSLGQGYGYTF
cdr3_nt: TGTGCCAGCAGTTTGGGACAGGGCTATGGCTACACCTTC

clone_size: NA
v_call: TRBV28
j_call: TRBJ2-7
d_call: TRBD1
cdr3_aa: CASAIVGGSGYEQYF
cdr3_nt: TGTGCCAGCGCTATTGTAGGGGGCTCGGGATACGAGCAGTACTTC

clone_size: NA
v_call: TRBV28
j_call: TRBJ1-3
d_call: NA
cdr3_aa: CASGRESSGNTIYF
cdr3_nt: TGTGCCAGCGGAAGGGAGAGCTCTGGAAACACCATATATTTT

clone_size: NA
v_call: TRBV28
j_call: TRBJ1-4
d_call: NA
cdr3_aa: CASSLYLGPGMFF
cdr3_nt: TGTGCCAGCAGTTTATACCTAGGACCAGGGATGTTTTTT

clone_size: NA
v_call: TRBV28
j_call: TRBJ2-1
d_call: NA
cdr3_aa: CASSPTGRIGFNEQFF
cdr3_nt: TGTGCCAGCAGCCCAACAGGCCGTATAGGGTTTAATGAGCAGTTCTTC

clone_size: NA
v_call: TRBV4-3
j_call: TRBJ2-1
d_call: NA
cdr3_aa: CASSQSSRLLGNEQFF
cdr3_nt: TGCGCCAGCAGCCAATCATCACGGCTTCTAGGCAATGAGCAGTTCTTC

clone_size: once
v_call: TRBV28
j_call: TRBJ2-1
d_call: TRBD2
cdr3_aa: CASSVGGWRVGNEQFF
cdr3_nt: TGTGCCAGCAGCGTGGGAGGGTGGCGGGTTGGCAATGAGCAGTTCTTC

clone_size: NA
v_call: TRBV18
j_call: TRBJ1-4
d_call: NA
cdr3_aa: CASFRGTNEKLFF
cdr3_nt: TGTGCCAGCTTCAGGGGCACTAATGAAAAACTGTTTTTT

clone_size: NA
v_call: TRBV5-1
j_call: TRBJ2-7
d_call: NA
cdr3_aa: CASSLRQHYEQYF
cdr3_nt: TGCGCCAGCAGCTTGCGCCAGCACTACGAGCAGTACTTC

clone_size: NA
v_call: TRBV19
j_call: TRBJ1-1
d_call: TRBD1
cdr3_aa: CASSPGQGIITEAFF
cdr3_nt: TGTGCCAGTAGTCCCGGACAGGGGATTATCACTGAAGCTTTCTTT

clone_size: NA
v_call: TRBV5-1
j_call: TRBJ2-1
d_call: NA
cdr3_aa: CASSLWGGGDNEQFF
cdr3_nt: TGCGCCAGCAGCTTGTGGGGCGGCGGAGACAATGAGCAGTTCTTC

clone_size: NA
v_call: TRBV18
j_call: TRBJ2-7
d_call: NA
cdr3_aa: CASSREIGGAEQYF
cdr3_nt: TGTGCCAGCTCAAGAGAAATCGGGGGCGCCGAGCAGTACTTC

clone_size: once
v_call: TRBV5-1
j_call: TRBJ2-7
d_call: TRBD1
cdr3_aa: CASSQGTAREQYF
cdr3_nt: TGCGCCAGCAGCCAGGGGACAGCGCGCGAGCAGTACTTC

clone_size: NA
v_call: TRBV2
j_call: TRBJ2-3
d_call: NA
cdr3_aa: CASSELGPRITDTQYF
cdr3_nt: TGTGCCAGCAGTGAGTTAGGACCCCGGATCACAGATACGCAGTATTTT

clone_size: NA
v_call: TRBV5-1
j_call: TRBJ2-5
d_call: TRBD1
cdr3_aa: CASSLVKAGGETQYF
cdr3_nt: TGCGCCAGCAGCTTGGTTAAGGCAGGGGGAGAGACCCAGTACTTC

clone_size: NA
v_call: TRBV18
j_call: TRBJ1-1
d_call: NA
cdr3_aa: CASSLNGGGRGTEAFF
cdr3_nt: TGTGCCAGCTCACTCAACGGGGGGGGCAGGGGCACTGAAGCTTTCTTT

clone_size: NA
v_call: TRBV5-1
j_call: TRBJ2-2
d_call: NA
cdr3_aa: CASSVTQGATHTGELFF
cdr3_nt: TGCGCCAGCAGCGTAACACAGGGTGCGACCCACACCGGGGAGCTGTTTTTT

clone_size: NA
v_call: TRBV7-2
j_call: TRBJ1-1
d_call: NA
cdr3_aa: CASSRNRAGNTEAFF
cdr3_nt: TGTGCCAGCAGCCGTAATAGGGCCGGGAACACTGAAGCTTTCTTT

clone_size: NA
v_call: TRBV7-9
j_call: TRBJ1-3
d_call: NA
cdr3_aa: CASSRPSGNTIYF
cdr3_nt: TGTGCCAGCAGCCGACCCTCTGGAAACACCATATATTTT

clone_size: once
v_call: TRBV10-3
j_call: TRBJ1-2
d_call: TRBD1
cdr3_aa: CAISESLTGGFGYTF
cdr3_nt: TGTGCCATCAGTGAGTCCCTGACAGGGGGGTTTGGCTACACCTTC

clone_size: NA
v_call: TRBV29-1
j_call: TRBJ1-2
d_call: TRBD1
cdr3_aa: CSVEKYRGDIYF
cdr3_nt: TGCAGCGTCGAAAAATACAGGGGTGATATCTACTTC

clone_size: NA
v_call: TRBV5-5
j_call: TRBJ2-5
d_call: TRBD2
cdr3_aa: CASSLVSGREKTQYF
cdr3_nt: TGTGCCAGCAGCTTGGTTAGCGGGAGAGAAAAGACCCAGTACTTC

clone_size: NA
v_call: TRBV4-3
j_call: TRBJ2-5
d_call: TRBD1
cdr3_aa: CASSQRIRDWGQGILETQYF
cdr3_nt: TGCGCCAGCAGCCAACGAATTCGAGATTGGGGACAGGGAATTTTGGAGACCCAGTACTTC

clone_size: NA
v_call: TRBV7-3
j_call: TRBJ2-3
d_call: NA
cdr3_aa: CASSYLLRTDTQYF
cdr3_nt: TGTGCCAGCAGCTACCTTCTACGCACAGATACGCAGTATTTT

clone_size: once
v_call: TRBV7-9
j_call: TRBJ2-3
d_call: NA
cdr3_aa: CASSSRRSSDTQYF
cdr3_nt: TGTGCCAGCAGCTCGAGGCGGAGCTCAGATACGCAGTATTTT

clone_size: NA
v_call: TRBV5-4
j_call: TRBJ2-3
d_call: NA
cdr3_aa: CASSLFPSSRGADTQYF
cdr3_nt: TGTGCCAGCAGCTTGTTTCCGTCTAGCCGAGGGGCAGATACGCAGTATTTT

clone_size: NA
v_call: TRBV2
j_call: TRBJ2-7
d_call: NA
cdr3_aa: CASSELDYEQYF
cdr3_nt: TGTGCCAGCAGTGAACTGGACTACGAGCAGTACTTC

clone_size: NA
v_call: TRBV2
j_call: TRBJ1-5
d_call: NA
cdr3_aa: CASGNEGNQPQHF
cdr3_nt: TGTGCCAGCGGAAACGAGGGCAATCAGCCCCAGCATTTT

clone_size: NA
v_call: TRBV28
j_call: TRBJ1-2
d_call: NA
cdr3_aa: CASSLREGYYGYTF
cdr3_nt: TGTGCCAGCAGCCTCCGTGAGGGATACTATGGCTACACCTTC

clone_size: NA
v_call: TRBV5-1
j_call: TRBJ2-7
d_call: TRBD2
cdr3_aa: CASSSAGLAIYEQYF
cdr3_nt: TGCGCCAGCAGCTCGGCGGGACTAGCGATTTACGAGCAGTACTTC

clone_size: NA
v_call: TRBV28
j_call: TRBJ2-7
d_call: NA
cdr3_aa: CASSRRDVEQYF
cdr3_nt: TGTGCCAGCAGTCGTCGGGACGTCGAGCAGTACTTC

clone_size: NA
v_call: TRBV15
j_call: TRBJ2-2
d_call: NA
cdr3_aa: CATSSSLGTGELFF
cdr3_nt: TGTGCCACCAGCAGCAGCCTGGGCACCGGGGAGCTGTTTTTT

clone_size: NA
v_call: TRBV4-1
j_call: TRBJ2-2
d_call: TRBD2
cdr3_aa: CASSHPLGLAGEGTGELFF
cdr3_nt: TGCGCCAGCAGCCATCCCCTCGGGTTGGCGGGAGAGGGCACCGGGGAGCTGTTTTTT

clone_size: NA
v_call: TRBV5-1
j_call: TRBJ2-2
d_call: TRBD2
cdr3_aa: CASSPWTSELSGELFF
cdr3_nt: TGCGCCAGCAGCCCGTGGACTAGCGAATTATCTGGGGAGCTGTTTTTT

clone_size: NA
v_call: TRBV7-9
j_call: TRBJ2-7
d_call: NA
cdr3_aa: CASSSRVGDFGYEQYF
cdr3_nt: TGTGCCAGCAGCTCCAGAGTAGGGGACTTCGGTTACGAGCAGTACTTC

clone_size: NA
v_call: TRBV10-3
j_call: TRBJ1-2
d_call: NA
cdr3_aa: CAISDRELYGYTF
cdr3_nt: TGTGCCATCAGTGACCGGGAGCTGTATGGCTACACCTTC

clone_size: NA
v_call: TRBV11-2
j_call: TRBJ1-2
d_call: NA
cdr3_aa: CASSALGQNYGYTF
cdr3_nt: TGTGCCAGCAGCGCGTTGGGGCAAAACTATGGCTACACCTTC

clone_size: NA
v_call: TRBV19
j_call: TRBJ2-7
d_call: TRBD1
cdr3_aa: CASSRDRQENEQYF
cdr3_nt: TGTGCCAGTAGTAGGGACAGGCAAGAGAACGAGCAGTACTTC

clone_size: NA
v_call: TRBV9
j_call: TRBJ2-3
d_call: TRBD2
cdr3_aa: CASSVRGSSGTDTQYF
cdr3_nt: TGTGCCAGCAGCGTGCGGGGGAGTTCAGGGACAGATACGCAGTATTTT

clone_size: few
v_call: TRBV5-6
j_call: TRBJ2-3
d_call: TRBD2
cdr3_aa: CASSSGLAGADTQYF
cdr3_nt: TGTGCCAGCAGCTCCGGACTAGCGGGAGCAGATACGCAGTATTTT